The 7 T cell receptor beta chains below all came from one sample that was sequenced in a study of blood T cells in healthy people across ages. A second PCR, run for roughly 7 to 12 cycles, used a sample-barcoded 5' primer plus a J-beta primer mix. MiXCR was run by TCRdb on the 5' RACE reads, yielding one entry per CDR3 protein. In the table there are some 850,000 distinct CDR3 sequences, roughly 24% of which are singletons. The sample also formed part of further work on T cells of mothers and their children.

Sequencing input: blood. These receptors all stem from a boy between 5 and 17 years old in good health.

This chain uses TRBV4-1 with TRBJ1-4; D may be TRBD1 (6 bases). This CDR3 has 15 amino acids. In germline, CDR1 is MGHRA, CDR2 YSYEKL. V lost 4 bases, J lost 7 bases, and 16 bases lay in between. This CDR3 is CASSPLGGASEKLFF. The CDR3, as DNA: TGCGCCAGCAGCCCCCTAGGGGGAGCGAGTGAAAAACTGTTTTTT.

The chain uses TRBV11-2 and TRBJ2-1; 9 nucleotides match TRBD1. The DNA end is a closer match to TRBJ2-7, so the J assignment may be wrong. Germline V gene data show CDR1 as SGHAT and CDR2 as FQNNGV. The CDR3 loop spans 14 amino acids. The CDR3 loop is CASSSRTGVWEQYF. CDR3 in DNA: TGTGCCAGCAGCTCGAGGACAGGGGTTTGGGAGCAGTACTTC.

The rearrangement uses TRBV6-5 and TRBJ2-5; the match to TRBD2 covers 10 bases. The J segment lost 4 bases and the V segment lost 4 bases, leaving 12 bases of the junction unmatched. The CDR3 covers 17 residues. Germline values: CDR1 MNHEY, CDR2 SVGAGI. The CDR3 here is CASSSFPSGGKGETQYF. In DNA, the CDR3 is TGTGCCAGCAGTTCCTTCCCTAGCGGGGGAAAGGGAGAGACCCAGTACTTC.

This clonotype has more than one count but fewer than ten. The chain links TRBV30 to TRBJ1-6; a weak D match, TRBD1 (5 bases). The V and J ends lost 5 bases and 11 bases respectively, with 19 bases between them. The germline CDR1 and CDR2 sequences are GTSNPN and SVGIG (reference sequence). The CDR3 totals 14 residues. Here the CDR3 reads CAWQPGLLNPPLHF. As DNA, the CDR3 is TGTGCCTGGCAACCGGGACTTTTGAATCCACCCCTCCACTTT.

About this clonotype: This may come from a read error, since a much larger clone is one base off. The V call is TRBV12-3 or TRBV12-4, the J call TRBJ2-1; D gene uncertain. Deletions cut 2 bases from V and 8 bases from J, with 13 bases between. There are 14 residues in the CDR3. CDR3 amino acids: CASSLRLRAYEQFF. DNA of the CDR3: TGTGCCAGCAGTTTAAGGCTCCGAGCGTATGAGCAGTTCTTC.

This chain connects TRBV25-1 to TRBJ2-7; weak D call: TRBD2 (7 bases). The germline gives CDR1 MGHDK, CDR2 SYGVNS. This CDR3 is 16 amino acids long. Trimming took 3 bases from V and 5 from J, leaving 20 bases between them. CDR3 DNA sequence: TGTGCCAGCAGTGACCCGGGGGGAACAGGGCTTGACGAGCAGTACTTC. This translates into CASSDPGGTGLDEQYF.

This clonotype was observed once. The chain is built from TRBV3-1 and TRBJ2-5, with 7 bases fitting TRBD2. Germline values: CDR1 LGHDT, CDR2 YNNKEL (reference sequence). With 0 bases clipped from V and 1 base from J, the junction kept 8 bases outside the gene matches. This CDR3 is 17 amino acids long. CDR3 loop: CASSQDSLAEIQETQYF. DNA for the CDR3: TGTGCCAGCAGCCAAGATAGTCTAGCGGAGATCCAAGAGACCCAGTACTTC.